What follows describes a single TCR beta chain. Its matching antigen is unknown. The source of the sample is a study of cytomegalovirus exposure and HLA in healthy donors. Study details: The 100 to 150 validation repertoires matched the roughly 630 first-cohort repertoires in platform, a later analysis reported. Study outcomes and limitations: Across donors, most TCRs were seen rarely, yet some public ones were widespread. Both high specificity and high sensitivity reportedly marked the classifier's diagnosis of cytomegalovirus status.

This table comes from immunoSEQ multiplex PCR, and its TCRdb copy is limited to in-frame clones, with some not included. The sample contains about 160,000 clones, 95% to 96% of which appear only once. CDR3 size: 16 residues. The V segment lost 5 bases and the J segment 7 bases; nucleotides outside the gene matches: 11. In germline, CDR1 is MNHEY, CDR2 SMNVEV (reference sequence). This receptor was identified in a woman aged 18-29 years in good health and CMV-seronegative. The source material was PBMCs. The genes are TRBV27 and TRBJ1-6; 7 bases are a match to TRBD1. The CDR3 region has the DNA TGTGCCAGCAGTCCAACAGGGGATAGGCCCAATTCACCCCTCCACTTT. As protein: CASSPTGDRPNSPLHF.